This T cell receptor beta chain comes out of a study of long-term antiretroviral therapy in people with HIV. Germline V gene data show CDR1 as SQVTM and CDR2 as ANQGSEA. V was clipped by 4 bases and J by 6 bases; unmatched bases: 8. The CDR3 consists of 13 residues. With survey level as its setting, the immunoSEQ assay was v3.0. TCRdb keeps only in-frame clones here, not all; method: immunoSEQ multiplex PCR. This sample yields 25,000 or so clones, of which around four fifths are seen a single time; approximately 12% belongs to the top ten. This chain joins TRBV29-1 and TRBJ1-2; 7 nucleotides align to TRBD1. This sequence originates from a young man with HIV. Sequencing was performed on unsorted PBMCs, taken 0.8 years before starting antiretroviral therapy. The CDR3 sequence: CSVVGGQEHGYTF. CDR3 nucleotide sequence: TGCAGCGTTGTGGGTGGACAGGAACATGGCTACACCTTC.